The present T cell receptor (beta chain) was sequenced within a study of early T cells in non-severe SARS-CoV-2 infection. At the level of the study: Unpaired chains resulted from sequencing bulk RNA of unsorted whole blood. Overall study findings and caveats: VDJdb matching skewed toward anti-spike CD8 responses, missing private and CD4 specificities.

Individual cDNA molecules received unique molecular identifiers during library preparation. TCRdb re-derived calls from the 5' RACE reads in MiXCR, one entry per CDR3 protein. The table includes approximately 71,000 distinct CDR3 sequences, over 9% detected once. This clonotype came up many times. Its matching antigen is unknown. The CDR3 consists of 15 residues. Germline V gene lookup returns CDR1 KGHSH and CDR2 LQKENI. The V segment lost 2 bases and the J segment 2 bases; nucleotides outside the gene matches: 6. Sequencing was performed on whole blood. The TCR was taken from an adult who was a healthcare worker with PCR-confirmed SARS-CoV-2 infection or an uninfected control (not recorded which). V and J are TRBV18 and TRBJ2-7, with 7 bases lining up with TRBD1. DNA for the CDR3: TGTGCCAGCTCACCATCCACAGGGGCTGCCTACGAGCAGTACTTC. Translated, it gives CASSPSTGAAYEQYF.